Below, 5 T cell receptor beta chains from the same sample are listed, as sequenced in a study of CD8 T cells in ankylosing spondylitis. Findings and limits, study-wide: There was a TCR beta motif, made of eight highly homologous variants, that appeared characteristic of ankylosing spondylitis blood.

From the 5' RACE reads, TCRdb called clonotypes with MiXCR, one entry per CDR3 protein. This repertoire shows a few hundred thousand distinct CDR3 sequences, 7.5% to 9% found once; its top ten account for roughly 15%. The antigens for these receptors are not known. The specimen was blood, either unsorted or a sorted T cell fraction (not recorded which). The receptors were gathered from a male donor with ankylosing spondylitis.

This clonotype was seen a few times. The chain employs TRBV12-3 or TRBV12-4 and TRBJ2-7; maybe TRBD1 (6 bases). Trimming left V 3 bases short and J 3 bases short, with 12 bases between. The CDR3 totals 14 residues. CDR3 amino acids: CASSFQGIFYEQYF. In nucleotides, the CDR3 is TGTGCCAGCAGTTTCCAGGGGATTTTCTACGAGCAGTACTTC.

The chain joins TRBV7-2 to TRBJ2-7; D perhaps matches TRBD2 (6 bases). Germline assignment: CDR1 SGHTA and CDR2 FQGNSA. V gave up 5 bases and J gave up 3 bases, with 17 bases separating them. The CDR3 has 15 residues. The chain's CDR3 is CASSPRGGRFYEQYF. As DNA, the CDR3 is TGTGCCAGCAGCCCACGGGGTGGGAGGTTCTACGAGCAGTACTTC.

This clonotype occurred once. A much bigger clone sits one base away, suggesting this may be a read error. The chain carries TRBV29-1 and TRBJ2-5; 16 bases match TRBD2. This CDR3 comprises 17 residues. J lost 0 bases, V lost 4 bases, and 5 bases had no gene match. In germline, CDR1 is SQVTM, CDR2 ANQGSEA. In nucleotides, the CDR3 is TGCAGCGTTGCATTGGGACTAGCGGGAGGGTACCAAGAGACCCAGTACTTC. Its translation is CSVALGLAGGYQETQYF.

This clonotype turned up a few times. The chain joins TRBV6-5 to TRBJ2-7, with TRBD1 identical over 8 bases. V trimming: 2 bases; J trimming: 2 bases; junction bases outside the gene matches: 8. Germline CDR1 MNHEY, CDR2 SVGAGI. This CDR3 comprises 16 residues. Written as DNA, the CDR3 is TGTGCCAGCAGTTACGGGGCCCAGGGGGCGACCTACGAGCAGTACTTC. It translates to CASSYGAQGATYEQYF.

This sequence joins TRBV14 and TRBJ1-4; 7 bases fit TRBD1. The J segment lost 8 bases and the V segment lost 5 bases, leaving 5 bases of the junction unmatched. Germline V CDR1 and CDR2: SGHDN, FVKESK. This CDR3 has 13 amino acids. The CDR3 sequence: CASSDRVREKLFF. The CDR3 DNA reads TGTGCCAGCAGCGACAGGGTCCGGGAAAAACTGTTTTTT.